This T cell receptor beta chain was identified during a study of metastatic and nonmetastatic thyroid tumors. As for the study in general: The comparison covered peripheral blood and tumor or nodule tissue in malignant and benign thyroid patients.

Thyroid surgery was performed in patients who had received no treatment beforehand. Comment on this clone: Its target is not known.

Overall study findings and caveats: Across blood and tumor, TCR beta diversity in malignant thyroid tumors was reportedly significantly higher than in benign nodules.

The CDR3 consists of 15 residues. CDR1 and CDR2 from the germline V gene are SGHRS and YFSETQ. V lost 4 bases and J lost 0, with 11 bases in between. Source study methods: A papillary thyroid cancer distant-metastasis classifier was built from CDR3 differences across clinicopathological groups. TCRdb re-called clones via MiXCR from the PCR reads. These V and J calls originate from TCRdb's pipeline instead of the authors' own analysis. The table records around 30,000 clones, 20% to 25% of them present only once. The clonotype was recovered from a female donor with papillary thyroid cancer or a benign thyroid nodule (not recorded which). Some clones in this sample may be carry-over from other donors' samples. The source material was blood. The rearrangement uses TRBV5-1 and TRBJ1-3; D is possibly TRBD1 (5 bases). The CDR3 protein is CASSIDSSSGNTIYF. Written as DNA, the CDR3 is TGCGCCAGCAGCATCGACAGCTCCTCTGGAAACACCATATATTTT.